The 10 T cell receptor beta chains below all came from one sample that was sequenced in a study of CD4+ T cells in melanoma. Sequencing was performed with immunoSEQ multiplex PCR; in TCRdb, only in-frame clones are kept and a portion is missing. The table records around 110,000 clones, 92% of them present only once. Material for sequencing was peripheral blood. The receptors come from a human donor with melanoma.

This chain joins TRBV2 and TRBJ2-7; D tentatively reads TRBD1 or TRBD2 (7 bases each). Germline V gene sequence: CDR1 SNHLY, CDR2 FYNNEI. CDR3 length: 15 residues. The germline V and J ends were trimmed by 6 bases and 0 bases, with 15 bases remaining between them. CDR3: CASRVQGGSSYEQYF. The CDR3 region has the DNA TGTGCCAGCAGAGTGCAGGGGGGGAGCTCCTACGAGCAGTACTTC.

The chain carries TRBV6-1 and TRBJ2-3, with D perhaps TRBD2 (5 bases). CDR1 is MNHNS, CDR2 SASEGT, per germline. V lost 5 bases, J lost 2 bases, and 11 bases lay in between. The CDR3 is 14 amino acids. DNA of the CDR3: TGTGCCAGCAGTCGGGGTGTTCTCACAGATACGCAGTATTTT. It codes for CASSRGVLTDTQYF.

The rearrangement links TRBV7-2 to TRBJ2-1, with a tentative D call TRBD2 (5 bases). The V end lost 3 bases, the J end lost 6 bases, and 6 bases lay between the germline ends. The CDR3 length is 12 residues. Germline CDR1 is SGHTA and CDR2 is FQGNSA. The CDR3 sequence: CASSFEGNEQFF. For the CDR3, the DNA is TGTGCCAGCAGCTTTGAGGGCAATGAGCAGTTCTTC.

This chain connects TRBV11-2 to TRBJ2-1; possible D gene TRBD2, 6 bases. The CDR3 consists of 16 residues. The germline V gene has CDR1 SGHAT and CDR2 FQNNGV. Deletions cut 5 bases from V and 2 bases from J, with 16 bases between. The CDR3 region is CASSTPLAKTYNEQFF. CDR3 in DNA: TGTGCCAGCAGCACACCTCTAGCGAAAACCTACAATGAGCAGTTCTTC.

The chain carries TRBV4-1 and TRBJ1-1, with D hard to call. This CDR3 is built from 17 residues. V dropped 1 base and J dropped 9 bases, with 24 bases sitting between them. Germline V gene lookup returns CDR1 MGHRA and CDR2 YSYEKL. CDR3 loop: CASSQGFEFTKKLKAFF. The DNA for the CDR3 is TGCGCCAGCAGCCAAGGATTTGAGTTCACTAAGAAACTGAAAGCTTTCTTT.

V gene TRBV28 combines with J gene TRBJ2-7; 7 nucleotides agree with TRBD1. The CDR3 totals 12 residues. Per germline, CDR1 MDHEN and CDR2 SYDVKM. V trimming: 5 bases; J trimming: 6 bases; junction bases outside the gene matches: 4. This chain's CDR3 is CASSLRTGEQYF. CDR3 nucleotides: TGTGCCAGCAGTCTACGGACAGGCGAGCAGTACTTC.

The chain recombines TRBV4-1 with TRBJ1-3, with D unresolved. There are 16 residues in the CDR3. Deletions cut 1 base from V and 0 bases from J, with 10 bases between. Looked up from germline, CDR1 is MGHRA and CDR2 is YSYEKL. The CDR3 loop reads CASSQARMFSGNTIYF. Written as DNA, the CDR3 is TGCGCCAGCAGCCAAGCCCGAATGTTCTCTGGAAACACCATATATTTT.

The V gene is TRBV6-5, the J gene TRBJ2-7; TRBD1 is a possible D gene (5 bases). CDR3 length: 11 amino acids. V was pared by 2 bases and J by 6 bases, with 5 bases between. Germline assignment: CDR1 MNHEY and CDR2 SVGAGI. The CDR3 DNA is TGTGCCAGCAGTTACGGGGCCGAGCAGTACTTC. It specifies CASSYGAEQYF.

This chain joins TRBV5-4 and TRBJ2-5, with D uncertain. The CDR3 sequence is 15 residues long. Germline V gene data show CDR1 as SGHNT and CDR2 as YYREEE (reference sequence). V gave up 0 bases and J gave up 2 bases, with 11 bases separating them. CDR3 nucleotides: TGTGCCAGCAGCTTGGGGGTGGGGTTACAAGAGACCCAGTACTTC. It translates to CASSLGVGLQETQYF.

This chain uses TRBV6-5 with TRBJ2-2; perhaps TRBD1 as D (6 bases). There are 15 residues in the CDR3. Germline assignment: CDR1 MNHEY and CDR2 SVGAGI. V shed 2 bases and J shed 3 bases, with 10 bases lying between them. The chain's CDR3 is CASSYGDIDTGELFF. The CDR3 DNA reads as TGTGCCAGCAGTTACGGGGACATCGACACCGGGGAGCTGTTTTTT.